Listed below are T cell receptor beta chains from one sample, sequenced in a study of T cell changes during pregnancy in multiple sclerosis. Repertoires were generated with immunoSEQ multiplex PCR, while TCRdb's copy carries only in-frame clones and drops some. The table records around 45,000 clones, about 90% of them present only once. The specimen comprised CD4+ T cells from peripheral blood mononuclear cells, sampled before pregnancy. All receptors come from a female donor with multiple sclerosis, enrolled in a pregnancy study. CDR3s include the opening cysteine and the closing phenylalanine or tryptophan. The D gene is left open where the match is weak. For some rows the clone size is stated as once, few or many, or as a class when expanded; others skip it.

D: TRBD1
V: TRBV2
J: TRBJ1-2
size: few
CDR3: CASSEARSGGSGYTF
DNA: TGTGCCAGCAGTGAAGCGCGGTCAGGGGGGAGTGGCTACACCTTC

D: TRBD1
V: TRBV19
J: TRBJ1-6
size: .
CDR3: CASSTTGQGASPLHF
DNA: TGTGCCAGTAGTACGACGGGACAGGGGGCTTCACCCCTCCACTTT

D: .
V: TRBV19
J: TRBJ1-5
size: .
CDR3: CASSSGRDNQPQHF
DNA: TGTGCCAGTAGTTCCGGGAGGGACAATCAGCCCCAGCATTTT

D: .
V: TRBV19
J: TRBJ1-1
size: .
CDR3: CASSFIDSLNTEAFF
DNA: TGTGCCAGTAGTTTTATCGACAGCCTAAACACTGAAGCTTTCTTT

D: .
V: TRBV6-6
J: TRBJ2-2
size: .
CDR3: CASSYVVSAAGELFF
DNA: TGTGCCAGCAGTTACGTCGTCAGCGCGGCCGGGGAGCTGTTTTTT

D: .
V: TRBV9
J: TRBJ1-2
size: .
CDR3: CASSVGIQGYGYTF
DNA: TGTGCCAGCAGCGTCGGAATCCAGGGTTATGGCTACACCTTC

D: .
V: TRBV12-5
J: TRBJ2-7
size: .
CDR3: CASGLGGKGQVGTGGSYEQYF
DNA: TGTGCTAGTGGTTTGGGGGGAAAGGGACAGGTTGGTACGGGGGGCTCCTACGAGCAGTACTTC

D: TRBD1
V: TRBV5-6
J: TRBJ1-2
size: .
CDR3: CASSPPGTASYGYTF
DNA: TGTGCCAGCAGCCCACCCGGGACAGCAAGTTATGGCTACACCTTC

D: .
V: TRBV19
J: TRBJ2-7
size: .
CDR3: CASSTGDSSSYEQYF
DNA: TGTGCCAGTAGTACCGGGGACTCGAGCTCCTACGAGCAGTACTTC

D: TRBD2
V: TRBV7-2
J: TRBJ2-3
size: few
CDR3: CASSLSSGRFDTQYF
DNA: TGTGCCAGCAGCTTGTCGAGCGGGAGGTTTGATACGCAGTATTTT

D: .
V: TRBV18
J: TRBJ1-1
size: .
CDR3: CASAGKGNTEAFF
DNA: TGTGCCAGCGCCGGGAAGGGGAACACTGAAGCTTTCTTT

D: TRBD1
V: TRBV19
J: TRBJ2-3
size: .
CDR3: CASSGDRGKTDTQYF
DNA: TGTGCCAGTAGTGGGGACAGGGGGAAAACAGATACGCAGTATTTT

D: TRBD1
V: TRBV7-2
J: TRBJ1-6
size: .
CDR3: CASSLKGTGPGGPLHF
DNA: TGTGCCAGCAGCTTAAAAGGGACAGGGCCAGGGGGACCCCTCCACTTT

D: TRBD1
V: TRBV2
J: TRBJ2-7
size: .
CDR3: CASSGGTGNGEQYF
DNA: TGTGCCAGCAGTGGGGGGACAGGGAATGGTGAGCAGTACTTC

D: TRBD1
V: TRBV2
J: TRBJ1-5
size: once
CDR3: CASSPTGMGFQPQHF
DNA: TGTGCCAGCAGTCCGACAGGGATGGGTTTTCAGCCCCAGCATTTT

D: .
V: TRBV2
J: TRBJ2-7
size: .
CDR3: CASSEQDYSSYEQYF
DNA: TGTGCCAGCAGCGAACAGGACTACAGCTCCTACGAGCAGTACTTC

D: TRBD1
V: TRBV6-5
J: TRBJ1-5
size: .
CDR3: CASSYSSGTGHQPQHF
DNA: TGTGCCAGCAGTTACTCTTCCGGGACAGGCCATCAGCCCCAGCATTTT

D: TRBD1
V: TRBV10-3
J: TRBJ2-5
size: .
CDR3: CAITRGQGDGWTQYF
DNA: TGTGCCATCACCAGGGGACAGGGGGATGGATGGACCCAGTACTTC

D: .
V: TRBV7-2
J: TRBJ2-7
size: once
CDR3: CASSLARSVTGSYEQYF
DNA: TGTGCCAGCAGCTTAGCCCGATCGGTCACCGGCTCCTACGAGCAGTACTTC

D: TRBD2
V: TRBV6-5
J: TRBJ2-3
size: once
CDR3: CASSYSGGADTQYF
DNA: TGTGCCAGCAGTTACTCCGGGGGGGCAGATACGCAGTATTTT

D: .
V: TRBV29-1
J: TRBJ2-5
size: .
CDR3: CSVEDPGETQYF
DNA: TGCAGCGTTGAAGATCCGGGAGAGACCCAGTACTTC

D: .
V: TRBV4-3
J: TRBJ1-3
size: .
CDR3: CASSQPAGTSANTIYF
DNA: TGCGCCAGCAGCCAACCCGCCGGGACATCCGCAAACACCATATATTTT

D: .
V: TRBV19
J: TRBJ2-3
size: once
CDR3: CASSLGRTQYF
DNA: TGTGCCAGTAGTCTGGGGCGAACGCAGTATTTT

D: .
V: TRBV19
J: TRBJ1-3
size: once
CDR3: CASIRGQNENTIYF
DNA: TGTGCCAGTATCCGTGGGCAGAACGAAAACACCATATATTTT

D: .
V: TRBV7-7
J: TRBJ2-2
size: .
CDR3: CASKHDRNTGELFF
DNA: TGTGCCAGCAAACACGACAGGAACACCGGGGAGCTGTTTTTT

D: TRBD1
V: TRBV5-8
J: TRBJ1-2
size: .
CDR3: CASSWGTGGGYTF
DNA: TGTGCCAGCAGCTGGGGGACAGGGGGTGGCTACACCTTC

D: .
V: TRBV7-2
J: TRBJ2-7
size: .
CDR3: CASTLRGGAYEQYF
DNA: TGTGCCAGCACGTTGAGGGGGGGCGCCTACGAGCAGTACTTC

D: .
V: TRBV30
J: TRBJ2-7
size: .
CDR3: CAWSPAGQGEQYF
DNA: TGTGCCTGGAGTCCGGCAGGGCAAGGGGAGCAGTACTTC

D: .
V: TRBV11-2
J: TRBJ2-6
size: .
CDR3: CASSLGAGGGGANVLTF
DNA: TGTGCCAGCAGCTTAGGTGCCGGGGGTGGTGGGGCCAACGTCCTGACTTTC

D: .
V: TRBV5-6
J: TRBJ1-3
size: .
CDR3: CASSFGRSGNTIYF
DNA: TGTGCCAGCAGCTTCGGCAGGTCTGGAAACACCATATATTTT

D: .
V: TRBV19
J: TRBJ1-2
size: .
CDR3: CASSMSQGFNYGYTF
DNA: TGTGCCAGTAGTATGTCGCAGGGATTTAACTATGGCTACACCTTC

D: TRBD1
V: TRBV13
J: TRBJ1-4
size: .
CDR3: CASSFRTGEEKLFF
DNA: TGTGCCAGCAGCTTCCGGACAGGGGAGGAAAAACTGTTTTTT

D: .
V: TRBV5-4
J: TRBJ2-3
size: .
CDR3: CASSFFGGAGTDTQYF
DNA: TGTGCCAGCAGCTTTTTTGGGGGCGCGGGCACAGATACGCAGTATTTT

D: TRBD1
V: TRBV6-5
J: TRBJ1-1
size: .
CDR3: CASRRQGKLNTEAFF
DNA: TGTGCCAGCAGACGACAGGGGAAGCTGAACACTGAAGCTTTCTTT

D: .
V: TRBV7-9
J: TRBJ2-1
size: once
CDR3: CASINGPNEQFF
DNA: TGTGCCAGCATAAATGGGCCGAATGAGCAGTTCTTC

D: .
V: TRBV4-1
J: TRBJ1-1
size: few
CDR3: CASSREGNTEAFF
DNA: TGCGCCAGCAGCAGGGAGGGGAACACTGAAGCTTTCTTT

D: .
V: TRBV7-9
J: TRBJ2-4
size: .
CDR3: CASRPDRTEKNIQYF
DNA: TGTGCCAGCAGGCCCGATAGGACAGAGAAGAACATTCAGTACTTC

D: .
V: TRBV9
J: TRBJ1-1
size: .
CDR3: CASSPRQAGGTEAFF
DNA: TGTGCCAGCAGCCCCCGACAGGCAGGTGGCACTGAAGCTTTCTTT

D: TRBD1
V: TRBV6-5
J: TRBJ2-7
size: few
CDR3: CASRLPGQGRYEQYF
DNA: TGTGCCAGCAGGCTGCCGGGACAGGGGAGGTACGAGCAGTACTTC

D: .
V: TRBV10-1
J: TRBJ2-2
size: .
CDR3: CASSERCATLSGTGELFF
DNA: TGCGCCAGCAGTGAGCGCTGCGCCACCTTAAGCGGCACCGGGGAGCTGTTTTTT

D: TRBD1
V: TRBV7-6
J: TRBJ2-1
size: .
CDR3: CASSSQTGGINEQFF
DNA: TGTGCCAGCAGCTCCCAGACAGGGGGTATCAATGAGCAGTTCTTC

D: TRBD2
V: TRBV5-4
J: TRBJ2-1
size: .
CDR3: CASSPFPASGGSEQFF
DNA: TGTGCCAGCAGCCCTTTTCCGGCTAGCGGGGGTTCTGAGCAGTTCTTC

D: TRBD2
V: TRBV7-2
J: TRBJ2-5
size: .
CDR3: CASSADGGAWETQYF
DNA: TGTGCCAGCAGCGCAGACGGGGGGGCCTGGGAGACCCAGTACTTC

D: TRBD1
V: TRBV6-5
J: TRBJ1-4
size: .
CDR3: CASRGGTGAREKLFF
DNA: TGTGCCAGCAGGGGGGGTACAGGGGCGAGGGAAAAACTGTTTTTT

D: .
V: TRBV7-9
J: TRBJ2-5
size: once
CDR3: CASSLGQQETQYF
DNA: TGTGCCAGCAGCTTAGGACAGCAAGAGACCCAGTACTTC

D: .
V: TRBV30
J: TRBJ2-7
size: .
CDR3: CAWTEYNRAAVYEQYF
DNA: TGTGCCTGGACCGAGTACAACAGGGCCGCCGTCTACGAGCAGTACTTC

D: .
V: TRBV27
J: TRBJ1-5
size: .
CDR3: CASATVDSPQHF
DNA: TGTGCCAGCGCTACAGTTGATTCGCCCCAGCATTTT

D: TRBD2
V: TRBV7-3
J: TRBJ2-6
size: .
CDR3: CASSLPERGLLDRYSGANVLTF
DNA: TGTGCCAGCAGCTTACCGGAAAGGGGACTACTAGATCGCTACTCTGGGGCCAACGTCCTGACTTTC

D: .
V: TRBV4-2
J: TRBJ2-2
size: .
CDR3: CASSPRRGGEGELFF
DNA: TGTGCCAGCAGCCCGAGGCGAGGTGGGGAGGGGGAGCTGTTTTTT

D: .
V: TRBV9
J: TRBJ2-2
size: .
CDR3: CASSRLGRNTGELFF
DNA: TGTGCCAGCAGCCGACTAGGGCGGAACACCGGGGAGCTGTTTTTT

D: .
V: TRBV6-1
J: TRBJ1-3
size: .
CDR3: CASSVSSGNTIYF
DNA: TGTGCCAGCAGTGTGAGCTCTGGAAACACCATATATTTT

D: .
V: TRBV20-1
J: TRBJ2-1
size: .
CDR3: CSASGSNEQFF
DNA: TGCAGTGCATCTGGGAGCAATGAGCAGTTCTTC

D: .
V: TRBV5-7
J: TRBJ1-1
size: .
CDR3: CASSPRWGHRVNTEAFF
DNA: TGTGCCAGCAGCCCCCGATGGGGACATAGGGTGAACACTGAAGCTTTCTTT

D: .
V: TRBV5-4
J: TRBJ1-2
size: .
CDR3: CASSPFGIYGYTF
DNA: TGTGCCAGCAGCCCGTTCGGGATCTATGGCTACACCTTC

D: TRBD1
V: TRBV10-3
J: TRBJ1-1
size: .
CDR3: CATEGAEGTEAFF
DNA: TGTGCCACCGAGGGGGCCGAGGGGACTGAAGCTTTCTTT

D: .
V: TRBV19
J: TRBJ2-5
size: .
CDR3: CASSFGETQYF
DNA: TGTGCCAGTAGTTTCGGAGAGACCCAGTACTTC

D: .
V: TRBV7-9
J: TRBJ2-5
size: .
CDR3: CASSLEGRGQETQYF
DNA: TGTGCCAGCAGCTTAGAAGGCAGGGGCCAAGAGACCCAGTACTTC

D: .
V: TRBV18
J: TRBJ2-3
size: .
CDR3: CASSPRRGDTQYF
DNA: TGTGCCAGCTCACCTCGCAGGGGAGATACGCAGTATTTT

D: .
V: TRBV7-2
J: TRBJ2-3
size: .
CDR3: CASSSEGASTQYF
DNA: TGTGCCAGCAGCTCGGAGGGGGCAAGTACGCAGTATTTT